This TCR beta chain was found in a study of siplizumab effects on memory and regulatory T cells. Study conclusions and caveats: Alloreactive sequences tracing back to unstimulated CD4+ memory cells were significantly reduced by siplizumab.

The data were produced by immunoSEQ multiplex PCR, yet TCRdb's version contains in-frame clones alone and is incomplete. The data contain some 110,000 clones, approximately 93% of them singletons. To note about this clone: The antigen is not known.

The source is a human donor in good health. Sequenced input: Tregs sorted from blood.

CDR3 in amino acids: CASSANRGAGNTIYF. Here the CDR3 DNA reads TGCGCCAGCAGCGCCAACAGGGGAGCTGGAAACACCATATATTTT. The rearrangement joins TRBV5-1 to TRBJ1-3; 7 bases agree with TRBD1. This CDR3 region has 15 residues. From germline, CDR1 is SGHRS and CDR2 YFSETQ. With 4 bases clipped from V and 2 bases from J, the junction kept 6 bases outside the gene matches.